This T cell receptor (beta chain) was found in a study of control samples from healthy donors and cancer patients. The CDR3 has 15 amino acids. The J segment lost 5 bases and the V segment lost 2 bases, leaving 8 bases of the junction unmatched. Looked up from germline, CDR1 is SGHNT and CDR2 is YYREEE (reference sequence). Assay: immunoSEQ multiplex PCR; the TCRdb copy retains only in-frame clones and omits some. In the table there are almost 40,000 clones, 83% of which are singletons. The origin of this receptor is a woman aged 60-75 years with lung cancer. This chain links TRBV5-4 with TRBJ1-1; 8 bases fit TRBD1. Sequenced material: PBMCs. CDR3 sequence reads: CASSFHRGIGTEAFF. The CDR3 region has the DNA TGTGCCAGCAGCTTCCACAGGGGGATTGGGACTGAAGCTTTCTTT.